This TCR beta chain comes out of a study of diagnostic markers for celiac disease (dated by TCRdb to the early 2020s). On this clonotype: No antigen is known for it.

The reads were generated on an Illumina MiSeq. Following TCRdb reprocessing, every CDR3 protein sequence forms one entry, and DNA is not provided. This sample's clone table shows under 9,500 distinct CDR3 sequences. 6% to 6.5% of the sample is taken by the ten largest. CDR1 and CDR2, per the germline V gene, are MNHNS and SASEGT. Reading from cysteine to phenylalanine, the CDR3 counts 20 amino acids. The DNA is not on file. Sequencing was done on a sample of either unsorted cells or a sorted T cell fraction (not recorded which). Recombination linked TRBV6-1 to TRBJ2-3; no DNA is available, so the TRBD1 call from TCRdb remains unchecked. The receptor comes from a human donor. This table probably holds off-target reads from a library built for another chain. The CDR3 protein is CASSEALGWTDRGTTDTQYF.